This T cell receptor (beta chain) emerged from a study of Graves' ophthalmopathy and Graves' hyperthyroidism. Presentation of ophthalmopathy in the donors involved moderate-to-severe activity, CAS ≥3, NOSPECS ≥4 and a duration under 3 months. Patients were left out if they had other autoimmune diseases, uncontrolled infections, pregnancy or lactation. This clonotype occurred many times. Amplified TCR beta CDR3 regions were obtained using RNA transcripts as template. Second-round multiplex PCR came after first-round RT-PCR with HTBI primers. TCRdb itself ran the multiplex PCR reads through MiXCR, one entry per CDR3 protein. The sample includes approximately 640,000 distinct CDR3 sequences, under 50% of them seen just once. The TCR sequence derives from an adult man with Graves' ophthalmopathy. The sample taken for sequencing was peripheral blood.

This chain's CDR3 is CASGLESDTEAFF. In nucleotides, the CDR3 is TGTGCTAGTGGTTTGGAGTCAGACACTGAAGCTTTCTTT. V is TRBV12-5 and J is TRBJ1-1; no clear D gene. Trimming cost V 1 base and J 3 bases, with 6 bases left between them. CDR1 is LGHNT, CDR2 FRNRAP, per germline. The CDR3 has 13 residues.